Sequencing of this TCR beta chain was carried out in a study of somatic mutations in cytotoxic T cells in rheumatoid arthritis. For the study at large: The flow sorting of some V beta antibody-stained T-cell populations reached nearly 100% purity, and the sorted populations included V beta1+ cells sequenced for TCRB. Study observations and caveats: Unlike healthy controls, rheumatoid arthritis patients had CD8+ clonality that increased with age. In about an eighth of the roughly 65 patients, the largest CD8+ clone exceeded 20% of CD8+ cells.

Details on this clone: Antigen unknown.

Data came from immunoSEQ multiplex PCR; TCRdb stores just in-frame clones and leaves some out. The sample includes about 16,000 clones, almost 85% of them seen just once. V gave up 2 bases and J gave up 4 bases, with 2 bases separating them. CDR1 and CDR2 (germline): MNHEY, SVGAGI. The CDR3 covers 12 residues. The receptor's source is a woman between 50 and 59 years old with rheumatoid arthritis. This chain joins TRBV6-5 and TRBJ2-2; D gene ambiguous. Sample: CD8+ T cells sorted from blood. The CDR3, as DNA: TGTGCCAGCAGTTACCCCACCGGGGAGCTGTTTTTT. This gives the protein CASSYPTGELFF.